This TCR beta chain was identified in a study of human T cells and chemical hapten exposure. On the study more broadly: A 2 cm by 2 cm inner upper arm patch received 2% DPC for sensitization. Patches with 0.01% DPC went on the upper back, and the tests were read at 6 days. Study-wide results and caveats: No change in TCRs above 1 in 1000 frequency was produced by DPC sensitization.

Stated time point: pre-sensitization, week 0. Treatment noted: therapeutic diphenylcyclopropenone sensitization with weekly scalp DPC. Staff drew blood before applying each patch test. TCRdb re-called the RACE reads through MiXCR, storing one row per CDR3 protein. Altogether 50,000 to 65,000 distinct CDR3 sequences are present, roughly 6.7% being singletons, with the ten largest covering 1.5% to 2%. The table lists this clonotype with many counts. Its antigen remains unknown. The ends were cut back, 6 bases at V and 8 bases at J, with 13 bases in the middle. Per germline, CDR1 MNHNS and CDR2 SASEGT. The CDR3 has 12 amino acids.

The J gene is TRBJ1-2, the V gene TRBV6-1; D not certain. The sequence was collected from a woman younger than 45 with alopecia areata. Some clones in this sample may be carry-over from other donors' samples. The sequenced sample was whole blood, obtained in connection with sensitization to the hapten diphenylcyclopropenone (DPC). CDR3 sequence: CASRKLAEGYTF. CDR3 nucleotide sequence: TGTGCCAGCAGGAAACTGGCGGAAGGCTACACCTTC.